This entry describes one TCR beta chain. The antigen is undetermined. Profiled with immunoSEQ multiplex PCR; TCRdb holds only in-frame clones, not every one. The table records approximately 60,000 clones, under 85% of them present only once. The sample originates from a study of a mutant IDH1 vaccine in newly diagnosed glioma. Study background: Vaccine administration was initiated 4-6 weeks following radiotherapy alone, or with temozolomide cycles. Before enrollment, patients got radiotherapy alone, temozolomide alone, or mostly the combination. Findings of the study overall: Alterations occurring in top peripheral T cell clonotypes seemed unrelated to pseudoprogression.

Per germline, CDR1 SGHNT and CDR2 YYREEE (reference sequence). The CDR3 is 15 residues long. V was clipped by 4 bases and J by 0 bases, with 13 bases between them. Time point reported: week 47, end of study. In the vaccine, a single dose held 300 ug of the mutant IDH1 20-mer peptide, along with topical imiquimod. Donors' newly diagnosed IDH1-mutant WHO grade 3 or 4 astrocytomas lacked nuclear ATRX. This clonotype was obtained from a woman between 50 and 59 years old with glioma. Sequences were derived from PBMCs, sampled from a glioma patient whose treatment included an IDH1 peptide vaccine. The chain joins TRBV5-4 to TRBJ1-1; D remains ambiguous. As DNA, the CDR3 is TGTGCCAGCAGCAACATCGACCTTCTGAACACTGAAGCTTTCTTT. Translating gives CASSNIDLLNTEAFF.